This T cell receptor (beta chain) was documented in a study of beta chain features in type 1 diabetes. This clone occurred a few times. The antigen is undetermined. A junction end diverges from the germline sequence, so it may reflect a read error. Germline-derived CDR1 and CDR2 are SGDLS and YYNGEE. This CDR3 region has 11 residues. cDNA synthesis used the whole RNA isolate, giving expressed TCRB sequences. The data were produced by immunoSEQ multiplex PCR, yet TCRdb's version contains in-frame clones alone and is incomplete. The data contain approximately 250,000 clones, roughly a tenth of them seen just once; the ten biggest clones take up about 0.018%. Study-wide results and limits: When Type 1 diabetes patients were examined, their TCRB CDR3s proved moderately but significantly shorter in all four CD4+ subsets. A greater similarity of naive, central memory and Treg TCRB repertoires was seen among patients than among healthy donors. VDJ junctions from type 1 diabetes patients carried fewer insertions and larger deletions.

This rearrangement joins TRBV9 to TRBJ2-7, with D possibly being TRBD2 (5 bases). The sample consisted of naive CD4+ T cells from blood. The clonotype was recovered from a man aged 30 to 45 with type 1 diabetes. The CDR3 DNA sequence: TGTGCCAGCAGCTCCGGAGGTGAAATTCACTTC. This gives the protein CASSSGGEIHF.